This T cell receptor beta chain was identified during a study of cytomegalovirus exposure and HLA in healthy donors. 13 Jbeta primers and 60 Vbeta primers were used for the PCR. Sequencing used immunoSEQ multiplex PCR; TCRdb keeps in-frame clones, though not all of them. This sample has hundreds of thousands of clones, with about 75% found just once. This clone is a singleton in its sample. Germline V gene data show CDR1 as SGHAT and CDR2 as FQNNGV. This CDR3 region has 17 residues. The V segment lost 4 bases and the J segment 3 bases; nucleotides outside the gene matches: 6. The sequence was obtained from a young woman in good health and CMV-seronegative. This rearrangement joins TRBV11-2 to TRBJ2-2; TRBD2 aligns across 12 bases. The sequencing sample was made of PBMCs. The CDR3 DNA sequence: TGTGCCAGCAGCTCAAGACTAGCGGGAGAGGACACCGGGGAGCTGTTTTTT. Translating it yields CASSSRLAGEDTGELFF.